These 7 T cell receptor beta chains came from one sample sequenced in a study of T cell responses to AZD1222 COVID-19 vaccine. TCRdb keeps only in-frame clones here, not all; method: immunoSEQ multiplex PCR. The sample has 150,000 to 200,000 clones; around 93% are singletons. The starting material was peripheral blood, obtained 28 days after the second AZD1222 dose. These TCRs come from an adult who received the AZD1222 COVID-19 vaccine.

This clone was counted once. The chain recombines TRBV6-5 with TRBJ1-2, with 7 bases identical to TRBD1. Germline V gene sequence: CDR1 MNHEY, CDR2 SVGAGI. Trimming removed 2 bases from V and 8 bases from J; junction bases left unmatched: 5. The CDR3 is made up of 13 amino acids. This CDR3 is CASSYTGVQGYTF. CDR3 bases: TGTGCCAGCAGTTACACAGGGGTGCAGGGCTACACCTTC.

CDR3 in amino acids: CASTERQFSGNTIYF. The CDR3 coding sequence is TGTGCCAGCACCGAACGACAATTCTCTGGAAACACCATATATTTT. The chain joins TRBV2 to TRBJ1-3; D call uncertain. This CDR3 contains 15 residues. Germline values: CDR1 SNHLY, CDR2 FYNNEI. The V gene lost 7 bases and the J gene lost 0 bases, with 13 bases spanning the gap.

V is TRBV5-6 and J is TRBJ2-3; no definite D call. V dropped 1 base and J dropped 5 bases, with 5 bases sitting between them. Germline loops: CDR1 SGHDT, CDR2 YYEEEE. The CDR3 is 12 residues long. CDR3 sequence reads: CASSLLGDTQYF. The CDR3, as DNA: TGTGCCAGCAGCTTGCTAGGAGATACGCAGTATTTT. The full variable domain, in which reference TRBV5-6 and TRBJ2-3 provide the parts outside the CDR3, is DAGVTQSPTHLIKTRGQQVTLRCSPKSGHDTVSWYQQALGQGPQFIFQYYEEEERQRGNFPDRFSGHQFPNYSSELNVNALLLGDSALYLCASSLLGDTQYFGPGTRLTVL.

V and J are TRBV4-1 and TRBJ1-4; no reliable D call. The CDR3 extends over 15 amino acids. Trimming left V 0 bases short and J 9 bases short, with 14 bases between. Germline V gives CDR1 MGHRA, CDR2 YSYEKL. CDR3 region: CASSQDGGSGKKLFF. CDR3 nucleotide sequence: TGCGCCAGCAGCCAAGATGGAGGGAGTGGGAAAAAACTGTTTTTT.

This clone turned up a few times. This sequence joins TRBV5-6 and TRBJ2-5; D tentatively fits TRBD1 or TRBD2 (7 bases each). The CDR3 totals 14 residues. The V and J ends lost 10 bases and 2 bases respectively, with 18 bases between them. Per germline, CDR1 SGHDT and CDR2 YYEEEE. CDR3 sequence: CASHSGGGQETQYF. The CDR3 DNA sequence: TGTGCCTCCCATTCAGGGGGAGGGCAAGAGACCCAGTACTTC.

The gene calls are TRBV6-2 or TRBV6-3 and TRBJ2-1; D is undetermined. V dropped 2 bases and J dropped 6 bases, with 8 bases sitting between them. CDR1 is MNHEY, CDR2 SVGEGT, per germline. This CDR3 has 13 residues. The CDR3 sequence is CASSYPPSNEQFF. The CDR3 DNA follows: TGTGCCAGCAGTTACCCCCCATCCAATGAGCAGTTCTTC.

V is TRBV7-9 and J is TRBJ2-7; 11 bases are a match to TRBD2. Germline-derived CDR1 and CDR2 are SEHNR and FQNEAQ (reference sequence). The CDR3 totals 15 residues. The junction had 9 bases not matched to a gene; V was cut back by 5 bases and J by 6 bases. This chain's CDR3 is CASSPRGSGGAEQYF. In DNA, the CDR3 is TGTGCCAGCAGCCCTAGGGGTAGCGGGGGGGCCGAGCAGTACTTC.